The 16 T cell receptor beta chains listed next were all sequenced from one sample in a study of regulatory T cells in long-lasting Graves disease. With iRepertoire HTBI primers and Arm-PCR of CDR3 regions, TCR beta libraries were built. TCRdb fed the multiplex PCR reads into MiXCR, producing one record per CDR3 protein. The sample yields more than 300,000 distinct CDR3 sequences, roughly 25% seen once. Regarding time point: persistent/refractory GD, antithyroid drugs over 5 years with positive TRAb. After RNA was extracted from PBMCs, the TCR library was made from it. Sequencing used peripheral blood mononuclear cells (PBMCs), obtained when the disease was refractory, from a patient treated with antithyroid drugs. The receptors stem from a woman in her forties with Graves disease.

The rearrangement uses TRBV28 and TRBJ2-7, with D uncertain. V lost 4 bases to trimming and J lost 6 bases, with 10 bases between them. Germline-derived CDR1 and CDR2 are MDHEN and SYDVKM. The CDR3 length is 12 residues. The chain's CDR3 is CASSSLTCEQYF. Here the CDR3 DNA reads TGTGCCAGCAGTTCCCTGACCTGCGAGCAGTACTTC.

The chain carries TRBV6-1 and TRBJ2-1, with 11 bases lining up with TRBD2. The CDR3 has 16 residues. V lost 5 bases to trimming and J lost 6 bases; unmatched junction nucleotides: 9. Germline CDR1 MNHNS, CDR2 SASEGT. Here the CDR3 reads CASSPILLAGGNEQFF. DNA for the CDR3: TGTGCCAGCAGTCCAATTCTCCTAGCGGGAGGCAATGAGCAGTTCTTC.

The chain has TRBV7-8 and TRBJ2-3, with D unresolved. CDR1 SGHVS and CDR2 FQNEAQ come from the germline V gene. V lost 2 bases to trimming and J lost 0 bases, with 9 bases between them. CDR3 size: 15 residues. The CDR3: CASSLIARSTDTQYF. DNA of the CDR3: TGTGCCAGCAGCTTAATCGCGCGAAGCACAGATACGCAGTATTTT. The whole variable domain, filled in from reference TRBV7-8 and TRBJ2-3, reads GAGVSQSPRYKVAKRGQDVALRCDPISGHVSLFWYQQALGQGPEFLTYFQNEAQLDKSGLPSDRFFAERPEGSVSTLKIQRTQQEDSAVYLCASSLIARSTDTQYFGPGTRLTVL.

This rearrangement joins TRBV29-1 to TRBJ2-7; maybe TRBD2 (6 bases). V was shortened by 6 bases and J by 5 bases, with 14 bases between the two germline ends. The CDR3 runs to 12 residues. Germline CDR1 reads SQVTM; CDR2 reads ANQGSEA. This CDR3 is CSVPDGTHEQYF. CDR3 sequence (DNA): TGCAGCGTCCCTGACGGGACTCACGAGCAGTACTTC.

This clonotype was seen many times. The chain has TRBV20-1 and TRBJ2-7; D is undetermined. The V gene's germline CDR1 is DFQATT and CDR2 SNEGSKA (reference sequence). This CDR3 is 10 amino acids long. The germline V and J ends were trimmed by 5 bases and 6 bases, with 8 bases remaining between them. CDR3 nucleotides: TGCAGTGCTCATCCGCTCGAGCAGTACTTC. Translating gives CSAHPLEQYF.

This clonotype was counted many times. This chain uses TRBV13 with TRBJ2-7; D is undetermined. Trimming removed 5 bases at V and 3 bases at J, with 14 bases between. This CDR3 has 14 residues. The germline gives CDR1 PRHDT, CDR2 FYEKMQ (reference sequence). CDR3 sequence reads: CASSPGRNYYEQYF. The CDR3 DNA reads TGTGCCAGCAGCCCGGGCCGAAACTACTACGAGCAGTACTTC.

The genes are TRBV20-1 and TRBJ2-2, with a possible D match to TRBD1 (5 bases). The V gene lost 2 bases and the J gene lost 0 bases, with 7 bases spanning the gap. The CDR3 totals 14 residues. The germline V gene encodes CDR1 DFQATT and CDR2 SNEGSKA (reference sequence). The CDR3 protein is CSARPGTNTGELFF. As DNA, the CDR3 is TGCAGTGCTAGACCAGGGACGAACACCGGGGAGCTGTTTTTT.

The genes are TRBV5-8 and TRBJ1-1, with D tentatively TRBD1 (5 bases). Germline V gene lookup returns CDR1 SGHTS and CDR2 YDEGEE. Trimming removed 0 bases at V and 1 base at J, with 13 bases between. The length of the CDR3 is 16 residues. This CDR3 reads CASSLGQPLKNTEAFF. The CDR3 DNA sequence: TGTGCCAGCAGCTTGGGACAGCCTCTGAAGAACACTGAAGCTTTCTTT.

This clonotype was counted a few times. The chain has TRBV20-1 and TRBJ2-1, with 11 bases lining up with TRBD2. The J segment lost 7 bases and the V segment lost 1 base, leaving 6 bases of the junction unmatched. Germline CDR1 DFQATT, CDR2 SNEGSKA (reference sequence). The CDR3 runs 15 residues. DNA of the CDR3: TGCAGTGCTAGAGGCGAGACTAGCGGGAAAAATGAGCAGTTCTTC. Translation gives CSARGETSGKNEQFF.

The rearrangement joins TRBV6-2 or TRBV6-3 to TRBJ1-5; the D is unclear. Germline V gene sequence: CDR1 MNHEY, CDR2 SVGEGT. The germline V and J ends were trimmed by 7 bases and 6 bases, with 13 bases remaining between them. The CDR3 is 13 residues long. The CDR3 DNA is TGTGCCAGCATTACTAGCCCAGGTCAGCCCCAGCATTTT. Protein: CASITSPGQPQHF.

V gene TRBV5-1 combines with J gene TRBJ2-2, with TRBD1 identical over 10 bases. J was trimmed by 3 bases and V by 7 bases; bases with no gene match: 6. The CDR3 spans 15 residues. Germline V gene lookup returns CDR1 SGHRS and CDR2 YFSETQ. The CDR3 sequence: CASRKGTGDTGELFF. DNA of the CDR3: TGCGCCAGCCGTAAAGGGACAGGGGACACCGGGGAGCTGTTTTTT.

This clonotype was counted many times. The gene calls are TRBV7-9 and TRBJ2-7, with TRBD2 identical over 8 bases. This CDR3 comprises 17 residues. Per germline, CDR1 SEHNR and CDR2 FQNEAQ (reference sequence). Trimming removed 5 bases from V and 1 base from J; junction bases left unmatched: 13. CDR3 sequence (DNA): TGTGCCAGCAGCGCCAACAAGGCGGGAGGCTTGTCCTACGAGCAGTACTTC. Translating gives CASSANKAGGLSYEQYF.

This clonotype was picked up many times. The rearrangement uses TRBV28 and TRBJ2-7; possibly TRBD2 for D (5 bases). With 3 bases removed from V and 1 base from J, the gap between germline ends came to 7 bases. Germline V lookup: CDR1 MDHEN, CDR2 SYDVKM. CDR3 size: 13 residues. The CDR3 reads CASSFTRSYEQYF. The DNA of the CDR3 is TGTGCCAGCAGTTTCACTAGATCCTACGAGCAGTACTTC.

V gene TRBV5-1 combines with J gene TRBJ2-1; D is uncertain. CDR1 and CDR2 (germline): SGHRS, YFSETQ. V was trimmed by 1 base and J by 6 bases, leaving 8 bases between them. The CDR3 is 13 amino acids. In nucleotides, the CDR3 is TGCGCCAGCAGCTTGTCTAGGTCCAATGAGCAGTTCTTC. Encoded protein: CASSLSRSNEQFF.

This clonotype was counted ten times or more. This chain uses TRBV12-3 or TRBV12-4 with TRBJ1-4; tentative D call: TRBD1 (5 bases). This CDR3 region has 12 residues. V lost 2 bases to trimming and J lost 13 bases, with 11 bases between them. In nucleotides, the CDR3 is TGTGCCAGCAGTTTATTAAGGGACGGACTGTTTTTT. Encoded protein: CASSLLRDGLFF.

This clonotype has a handful of counts. The chain recombines TRBV20-1 with TRBJ2-7; TRBD2 matches at 9 bases. The V and J ends lost 5 bases and 2 bases, in that order; junction bases with no gene match: 4. The germline V gene has CDR1 DFQATT and CDR2 SNEGSKA (reference sequence). This CDR3 has 13 residues. For the CDR3, the DNA is TGCAGTGCTTTAGCGGGGGACCCCTACGAGCAGTACTTC. Translating it yields CSALAGDPYEQYF.